This T cell receptor (beta chain) was retrieved from a study of cytomegalovirus exposure and HLA in healthy donors. General observations from the study: It was reportedly the case that the classifier diagnosed cytomegalovirus status with high specificity and sensitivity. Among the CMV-associated chains, a few were confirmed in vitro as specific for CMV antigens.

Researchers ran the PCR with 60 Vbeta and 13 Jbeta primers. Assay: immunoSEQ multiplex PCR; the TCRdb copy retains only in-frame clones and omits some. The repertoire consists of approximately 100,000 clones, with around 75% occurring once and the leading ten covering approximately 2.4%. Donors likely had unrecorded immune exposures despite being nominally healthy when sampled. This clone was observed a handful of times. The antigen is not known. This CDR3 spans 13 amino acids. Germline assignment: CDR1 SGDLS and CDR2 YYNGEE. Trimming cost V 4 bases and J 6 bases; bases outside gene matches: 6. The J gene is TRBJ1-2, the V gene TRBV9, with TRBD1 identical over 7 bases. This receptor was taken from a man between 35 and 55 years old in good health and CMV-seronegative. The sequenced material came from PBMCs. The CDR3 DNA reads TGTGCCAGCAGCTCAGACAGGGAGAATGGCTACACCTTC. It translates to CASSSDRENGYTF.